The 2 T cell receptor beta chains below come from one sample, sequenced in a study of shared T cell receptors in the human thymus. Profiling relied on immunoSEQ multiplex PCR, and the TCRdb table lists in-frame clones only, not all of them. The data show approximately 660,000 clones, with 70% to 90% seen just once and 0.01% held by the top ten. The sample was also reused in another study, on human thymus T cells.

Sequences were obtained from thymocytes. The receptors originated from a boy under two years old with a congenital heart defect.

This chain uses TRBV6-6 with TRBJ2-3; D gene unclear. With 2 bases removed from V and 6 bases from J, the gap between germline ends came to 15 bases. This CDR3 is 15 amino acids long. In germline, CDR1 is MNHNY, CDR2 SVGAGI (reference sequence). The CDR3 sequence is CASSYPRLVGDTQYF. The DNA of the CDR3 is TGTGCCAGCAGTTACCCCCGGCTAGTCGGGGATACGCAGTATTTT.

Comment on this clone: One junction end does not reproduce the germline sequence, and a read error may be involved. The identical CDR3 is also encoded by other nucleotide sequences in the sample. The rearrangement links TRBV5-1 to TRBJ2-2; no firm D call. The CDR3 is 12 residues long. The V gene's germline CDR1 is SGHRS and CDR2 YFSETQ. CDR3: CASRWATGELFF. The CDR3 coding sequence is TGCGCCAGCAGATGGGCGACCGGAGAGCTGTTTTTT.